The source of this T cell receptor beta chain is a study of blood T cell repertoires in COVID-19. Study summary: Specimens from acute and convalescent COVID-19 originated in the United States, Italy and Spain. Sample material is recorded as cDNA or gDNA derived from T cells, B-cell-depleted T cells, or PBMCs.

Original analysis: Estimates of nucleated cell counts were drawn from the amplification of reference gene primers. The method was immunoSEQ multiplex PCR; TCRdb's version includes in-frame clones alone and lacks a portion of them. V and J calls plus clone size are reproduced from that table; the DNA served to infer D and trimming. The sample carries about 110,000 clones, around 78% recorded once. The germline CDR1 and CDR2 sequences are LNHDA and SQIVND (reference sequence). The CDR3 is 15 amino acids. The germline V and J ends were trimmed by 7 bases and 4 bases, with 17 bases remaining between them.

The rearrangement uses TRBV19 and TRBJ1-3; a weak D match, TRBD1 (5 bases). The source is a woman in her fifties or sixties with acute or convalescent COVID-19. Sequencing was carried out using peripheral blood. CDR3 residues: CASNDRKVQGNTIYF. The DNA of the CDR3 is TGTGCCAGTAACGACAGAAAGGTCCAAGGAAACACCATATATTTT. The entire variable domain, with the rest obtained from reference TRBV19 and TRBJ1-3, is as follows: DGGITQSPKYLFRKEGQNVTLSCEQNLNHDAMYWYRQDPGQGLRLIYYSQIVNDFQKGDIAEGYSVSREKKESFPLTVTSAQKNPTAFYLCASNDRKVQGNTIYFGEGSWLTVV.